The 12 T cell receptor beta chains listed next were all sequenced from one sample in a study of blood T cell repertoires in COVID-19. Sequencing used immunoSEQ multiplex PCR; TCRdb keeps in-frame clones, though not all of them. The repertoire holds about 310,000 clones, around 87% seen once, with 3.5% to 4.5% in the top ten. Input material: PBMCs or T cells enriched from blood (not recorded which). Receptors originate from a woman in her late teens or twenties with acute COVID-19.

The chain employs TRBV11-2 and TRBJ2-1; perhaps TRBD2 as D (6 bases). CDR3 size: 16 residues. Looked up from germline, CDR1 is SGHAT and CDR2 is FQNNGV. The V end lost 5 bases, the J end lost 1 base, and 15 bases lay between the germline ends. CDR3 in DNA: TGTGCCAGCAGCCCAAGGATAGCGGCTTCCTACAATGAGCAGTTCTTC. Translated, it gives CASSPRIAASYNEQFF.

The chain links TRBV29-1 to TRBJ1-6, with 11 bases matching TRBD1. CDR3 length equals 15 residues. V lost 5 bases and J lost 8; bases outside the gene matches: 8. Per germline, CDR1 SQVTM and CDR2 ANQGSEA. The CDR3 loop reads CSVLLTGQGDSPLHF. CDR3 DNA: TGCAGCGTTCTGCTGACGGGACAGGGGGATTCACCCCTCCACTTT.

The gene calls are TRBV5-1 and TRBJ2-7; weak D call: TRBD1 (5 bases). This CDR3 comprises 15 residues. V lost 2 bases to trimming and J lost 4 bases, with 16 bases between them. CDR1 and CDR2 from the germline V gene are SGHRS and YFSETQ. CDR3 sequence reads: CASSFLGRDGYEQYF. The CDR3 coding sequence is TGCGCCAGCAGCTTTTTAGGCAGGGATGGGTACGAGCAGTACTTC.

V usage is TRBV19 and J usage is TRBJ2-5; a weak D match, TRBD1 (5 bases). Trimming took 5 bases from V and 5 from J, leaving 12 bases between them. Germline loops: CDR1 LNHDA, CDR2 SQIVND (reference sequence). The CDR3 sequence is 13 residues long. The CDR3 here is CASSGRARETQYF. Written as DNA, the CDR3 is TGTGCCAGTAGTGGCAGGGCCCGCGAGACCCAGTACTTC.

A single count supports this clone. The chain links TRBV3-1 (or the pseudogene TRBV3-2) to TRBJ1-1; 7 positions match TRBD1. The CDR3 length is 13 residues. The V segment lost 6 bases and the J segment 8 bases; nucleotides outside the gene matches: 9. Germline-derived CDR1 and CDR2 are LGHDT and YNNKEL (reference sequence). The CDR3 spells CASRRPDRAEAFF. Here the CDR3 DNA reads TGTGCCAGCAGACGACCTGACAGGGCCGAAGCTTTCTTT.

V usage is TRBV27 and J usage is TRBJ1-1; possibly TRBD1 for D (6 bases). The V end lost 4 bases, the J end lost 4 bases, and 10 bases lay between the germline ends. Germline V gives CDR1 MNHEY, CDR2 SMNVEV (reference sequence). The CDR3 covers 13 residues. This chain's CDR3 is CASSYRDSTEAFF. The CDR3 bases are TGTGCCAGCAGTTACAGGGATAGCACTGAAGCTTTCTTT.

The chain combines TRBV28 with TRBJ1-2, with D perhaps TRBD1 (6 bases). Trimming cost V 8 bases and J 3 bases, with 19 bases left between them. Germline V gives CDR1 MDHEN, CDR2 SYDVKM. The CDR3 is made up of 15 amino acids. The CDR3 nucleotides are TGTGCCAGCGAGACAGGAGCCCCCAGCGACTATGGCTACACCTTC. It yields the protein CASETGAPSDYGYTF.

The chain recombines TRBV24-1 with TRBJ2-7, with 10 bases lining up with TRBD1. Germline V gene lookup returns CDR1 KGHDR and CDR2 SFDVKD. This CDR3 spans 16 amino acids. The V and J ends lost 3 bases and 5 bases, in that order; junction bases with no gene match: 9. The CDR3 nucleotides are TGTGCCACCAGTGATGGGGGACAGGGGAATAGCCACGAGCAGTACTTC. Its translation is CATSDGGQGNSHEQYF.

The chain recombines TRBV15 with TRBJ1-2; the match to TRBD1 covers 10 bases. V dropped 5 bases and J dropped 1; count of bases not matched to a gene: 13. The CDR3 is 18 residues long. CDR1 LNHNV and CDR2 YYDKDF come from the germline V gene (reference sequence). The DNA of the CDR3 is TGTGCCACCAGCGGCGACAGGGGGCCGGAGTCCCTTAACTATGGCTACACCTTC. Residues: CATSGDRGPESLNYGYTF.

This chain links TRBV7-9 with TRBJ1-1, with TRBD1 matching 7 bases. Germline V lookup: CDR1 SEHNR, CDR2 FQNEAQ (reference sequence). The length of the CDR3 is 15 residues. Losses at the gene ends were 5 bases for V and 3 bases for J; bases not matched to a gene: 9. The CDR3 nucleotides read TGTGCCAGCAGCCTGGAAGGGGGCACGTACACTGAAGCTTTCTTT. It is translated as CASSLEGGTYTEAFF.

The rearrangement links TRBV5-1 to TRBJ2-1; 14 bases map to TRBD2. This CDR3 has 19 residues. Trimming cost V 0 bases and J 10 bases; bases outside gene matches: 15. Germline V lookup: CDR1 SGHRS, CDR2 YFSETQ. In nucleotides, the CDR3 is TGCGCCAGCAGCTTGGCGGGACAGGGTGGACTAGCGGGGGGTGGGGAGCAGTTCTTC. Encoded protein: CASSLAGQGGLAGGGEQFF. Full variable domain (remainder filled in from reference TRBV5-1 and TRBJ2-1): KAGVTQTPRYLIKTRGQQVTLSCSPISGHRSVSWYQQTPGQGLQFLFEYFSETQRNKGNFPGRFSGRQFSNSRSEMNVSTLELGDSALYLCASSLAGQGGLAGGGEQFFGPGTRLTVL.

This clone was observed a handful of times. This chain uses TRBV11-1 with TRBJ2-2, with 9 bases aligning to TRBD1. Germline V lookup: CDR1 SGHAT, CDR2 FQDESV (reference sequence). With V trimmed by 5 bases and J by 4 bases, 8 bases remained unmatched. The CDR3 extends over 16 amino acids. CDR3 in DNA: TGTGCCAGCAGCCGGAACGGACAGGGGAGCACCGGGGAGCTGTTTTTT. Translation: CASSRNGQGSTGELFF. The full variable domain, its missing parts supplied by reference TRBV11-1 and TRBJ2-2, is EAEVAQSPRYKITEKSQAVAFWCDPISGHATLYWYRQILGQGPELLVQFQDESVVDDSQLPKDRFSAERLKGVDSTLKIQPAELGDSAMYLCASSRNGQGSTGELFFGEGSRLTVL.